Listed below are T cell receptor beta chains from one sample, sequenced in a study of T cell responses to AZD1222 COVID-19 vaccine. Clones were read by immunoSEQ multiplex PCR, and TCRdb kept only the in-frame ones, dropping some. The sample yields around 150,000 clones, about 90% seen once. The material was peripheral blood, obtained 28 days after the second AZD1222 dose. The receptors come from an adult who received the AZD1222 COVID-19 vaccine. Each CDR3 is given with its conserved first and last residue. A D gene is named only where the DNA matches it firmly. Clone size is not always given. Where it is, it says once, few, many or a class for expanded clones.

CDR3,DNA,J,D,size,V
CASSIYRGGATGELFF,TGTGCCAGCAGCATCTACAGGGGAGGCGCCACCGGGGAGCTGTTTTTT,TRBJ2-2,.,.,TRBV9
CASSPPSLVGEKLFF,TGTGCCAGCTCACCACCTTCACTGGTAGGTGAAAAACTGTTTTTT,TRBJ1-4,.,.,TRBV18
CASSWDREDSPLHF,TGCGCCAGCAGCTGGGACAGGGAGGATTCACCCCTCCACTTT,TRBJ1-6,TRBD1,.,TRBV5-1
CSVKQGVGTEAFF,TGCAGCGTTAAACAGGGGGTCGGCACTGAAGCTTTCTTT,TRBJ1-1,TRBD1,.,TRBV29-1
CASSLDPGRENEKLFF,TGTGCCAGCAGCTTAGACCCCGGGAGGGAAAATGAAAAACTGTTTTTT,TRBJ1-4,.,.,TRBV7-9
CASSLSNYNTGELFF,TGTGCCAGCAGTTTGTCCAACTATAACACCGGGGAGCTGTTTTTT,TRBJ2-2,.,.,TRBV27
CASSFWGLSIYTDTQYF,TGTGCCAGCAGTTTTTGGGGCCTTAGTATCTACACAGATACGCAGTATTTT,TRBJ2-3,.,.,TRBV28
CASRRDSNQPQHF,TGTGCCAGCAGGAGAGACAGCAATCAGCCCCAGCATTTT,TRBJ1-5,.,.,TRBV2
CASSPGQVNTEAFF,TGCGCCAGCAGCCCGGGACAGGTTAACACTGAAGCTTTCTTT,TRBJ1-1,TRBD1,.,TRBV4-1
CASSLRGQSTDTQYF,TGTGCCAGCAGCCTCCGAGGGCAGAGCACAGATACGCAGTATTTT,TRBJ2-3,.,.,TRBV6-2/TRBV6-3
CASSLPPPGGHTGELFF,TGCGCCAGCAGCCTCCCTCCGCCGGGGGGACACACCGGGGAGCTGTTTTTT,TRBJ2-2,TRBD2,.,TRBV5-1
CASSQDRGLGPQHF,TGTGCCAGCAGCCAAGATCGGGGGCTCGGACCCCAGCATTTT,TRBJ1-5,.,.,TRBV3-1/TRBV3-2
CASRSGGSNTGELFF,TGTGCCAGTAGGAGCGGGGGGTCGAACACCGGGGAGCTGTTTTTT,TRBJ2-2,TRBD2,.,TRBV19
CASSATGQVEAFF,TGTGCCAGCAGCGCCACGGGACAGGTCGAAGCTTTCTTT,TRBJ1-1,TRBD1,.,TRBV9
CASSLASAYYGYTF,TGTGCCAGCAGCTTGGCATCGGCATACTATGGCTACACCTTC,TRBJ1-2,.,.,TRBV5-8
CSVETSGGSHYGYTF,TGCAGCGTTGAGACGTCGGGGGGTTCTCACTATGGCTACACCTTC,TRBJ1-2,.,.,TRBV29-1
CASSLAQGFYTIYF,TGTGCCAGCAGCTTAGCCCAGGGGTTCTACACCATATATTTT,TRBJ1-3,.,.,TRBV11-2
CARSPPVTGTEAFF,TGTGCCAGAAGCCCCCCCGTGACAGGCACTGAAGCTTTCTTT,TRBJ1-1,.,.,TRBV7-5
CASSDSAGSTDTQYF,TGTGCCAGCAGTGACTCAGCGGGGAGCACAGATACGCAGTATTTT,TRBJ2-3,TRBD2,few,TRBV6-4
CASSLAAGGTDTQYF,TGTGCCAGCAGCTTAGCGGCGGGGGGTACAGATACGCAGTATTTT,TRBJ2-3,TRBD2,.,TRBV11-2
CASSSPDKYTGELFF,TGTGCCAGCAGTTCCCCGGACAAGTACACCGGGGAGCTGTTTTTT,TRBJ2-2,.,.,TRBV11-3
CAVFDSLYEQYF,TGTGCCGTCTTCGACTCCCTCTACGAGCAGTACTTC,TRBJ2-7,.,.,TRBV6-5
CASSPQGGLEKLFF,TGTGCCAGTAGCCCACAGGGAGGTCTCGAAAAACTGTTTTTT,TRBJ1-4,.,.,TRBV19
CASSTDRGRGETQYF,TGCGCCAGCAGCACAGACAGGGGGCGCGGAGAGACCCAGTACTTC,TRBJ2-5,TRBD1,.,TRBV5-1